This note documents a single T cell receptor beta chain sequence. Sequencing was performed with immunoSEQ multiplex PCR; in TCRdb, only in-frame clones are kept and a portion is missing. The repertoire holds some 57,000 clones, with 90% as singletons. This record belongs to a study of OX40 agonist ivuxolimab in advanced cancers. V was shortened by 6 bases and J by 4 bases, with 6 bases between the two germline ends. Germline loops: CDR1 MDHEN, CDR2 SYDVKM. The CDR3 is made up of 11 amino acids. The clonotype originates from an adult with an advanced solid tumor such as melanoma, head and neck, liver or kidney cancer. The chain is built from TRBV28 and TRBJ1-2, with a possible D match to TRBD1 (5 bases). The specimen comprised CD4+ or CD8+ T cells sorted from blood, sampled in a trial of the OX40 agonist ivuxolimab. The CDR3 DNA is TGTGCCAGCAGCGGGGCCTATGGCTACACCTTC. This codes for CASSGAYGYTF.